The TCR beta chain under discussion was sequenced for a study of radiotherapy plus CTLA-4 blockade in lung cancer. Across the study: Objective responses emerged in under 20% of patients, and around 29% attained disease control. General study points: Increased serum interferon-beta after radiation also reportedly predicted response strongly.

Note on this clone: The antigen remains undetermined.

The CDR3 totals 16 residues. Trimming shortened V by 0 bases and J by 5 bases, and 14 bases separated the two germline ends. Sequenced by immunoSEQ multiplex PCR; TCRdb stores in-frame clones only, minus some. This table has 90,000 or so clones, roughly four fifths appearing once. CTLA-4 blockade with ipilimumab, together with focal radiation, was given to patients with chemo-refractory metastatic non-small-cell lung cancer. This clonotype originated in a human donor with non-small cell lung cancer who had stable disease on radiotherapy plus ipilimumab. This chain links TRBV23-1 with TRBJ2-1; TRBD2 is a possible D gene (6 bases). TRBV23-1 has ORF status, its function being uncertain. Sequencing used peripheral blood, obtained from a patient treated with radiotherapy plus ipilimumab. This CDR3 is CASSQSSGGDDNEQFF. The CDR3 bases are TGCGCCAGCAGTCAATCGTCCGGGGGTGACGACAATGAGCAGTTCTTC.